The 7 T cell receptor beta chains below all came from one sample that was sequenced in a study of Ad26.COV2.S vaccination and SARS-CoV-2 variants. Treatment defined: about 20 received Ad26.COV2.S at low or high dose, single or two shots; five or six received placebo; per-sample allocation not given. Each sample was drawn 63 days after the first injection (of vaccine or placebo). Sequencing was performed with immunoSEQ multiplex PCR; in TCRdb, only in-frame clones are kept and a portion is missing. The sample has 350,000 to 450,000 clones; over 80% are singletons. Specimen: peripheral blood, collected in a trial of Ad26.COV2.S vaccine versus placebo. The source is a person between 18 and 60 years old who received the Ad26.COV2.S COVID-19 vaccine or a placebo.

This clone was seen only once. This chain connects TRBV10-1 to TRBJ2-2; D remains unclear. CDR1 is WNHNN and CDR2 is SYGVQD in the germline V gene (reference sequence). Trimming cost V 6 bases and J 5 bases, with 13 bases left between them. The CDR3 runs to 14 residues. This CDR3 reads CASSPDLGTGELFF. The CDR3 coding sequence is TGCGCCAGCAGCCCGGACCTTGGGACCGGGGAGCTGTTTTTT.

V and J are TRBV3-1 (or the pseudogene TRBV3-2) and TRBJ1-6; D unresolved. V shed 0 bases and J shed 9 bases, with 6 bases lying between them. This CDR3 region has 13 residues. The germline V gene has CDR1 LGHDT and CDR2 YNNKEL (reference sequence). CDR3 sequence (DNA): TGTGCCAGCAGCCAAGATAAGGGTTCACCCCTCCACTTT. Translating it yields CASSQDKGSPLHF.

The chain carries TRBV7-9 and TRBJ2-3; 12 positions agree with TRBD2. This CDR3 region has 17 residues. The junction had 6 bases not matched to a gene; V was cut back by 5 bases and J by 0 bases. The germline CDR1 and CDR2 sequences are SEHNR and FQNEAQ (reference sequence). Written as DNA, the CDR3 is TGTGCCAGCAGCACCCGACTAGCGGGGGCGAGCACAGATACGCAGTATTTT. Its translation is CASSTRLAGASTDTQYF.

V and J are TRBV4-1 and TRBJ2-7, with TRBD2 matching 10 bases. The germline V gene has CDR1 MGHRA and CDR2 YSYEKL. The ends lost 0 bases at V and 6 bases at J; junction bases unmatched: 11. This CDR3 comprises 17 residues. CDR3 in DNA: TGCGCCAGCAGCCAAGAGTCTTCGACTAGCGGGCGGGTCGAGCAGTACTTC. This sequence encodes CASSQESSTSGRVEQYF.

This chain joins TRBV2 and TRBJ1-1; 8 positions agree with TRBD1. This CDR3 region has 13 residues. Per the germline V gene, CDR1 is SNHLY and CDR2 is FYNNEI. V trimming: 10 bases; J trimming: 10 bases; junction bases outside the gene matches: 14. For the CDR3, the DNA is TGTGCCACCCAACAGGGGGAGGGTACGCCAGCTTTCTTT. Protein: CATQQGEGTPAFF.

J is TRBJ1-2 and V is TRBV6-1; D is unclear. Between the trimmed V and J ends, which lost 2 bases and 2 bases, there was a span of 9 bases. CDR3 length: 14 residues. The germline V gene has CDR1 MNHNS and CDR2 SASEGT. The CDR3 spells CASSEFSDNYGYTF. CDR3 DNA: TGTGCCAGCAGTGAATTTTCGGACAACTATGGCTACACCTTC.

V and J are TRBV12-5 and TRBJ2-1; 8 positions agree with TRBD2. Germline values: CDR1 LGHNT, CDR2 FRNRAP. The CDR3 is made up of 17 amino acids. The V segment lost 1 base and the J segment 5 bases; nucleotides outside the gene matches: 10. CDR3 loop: CASGLGNSGAKNNEQFF. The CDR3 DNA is TGTGCTAGTGGTTTGGGTAATAGCGGGGCCAAAAACAATGAGCAGTTCTTC.